This T cell receptor (beta chain) was sequenced during a study of CD8 T cells in Susac syndrome. An amount of RNA that ranged from roughly 0.5 to 1 ug was reverse transcribed with random hexamers. From the immunoSEQ multiplex PCR reads, TCRdb called clonotypes with MiXCR, one entry per CDR3 protein. The data contain roughly 190,000 distinct CDR3 sequences, around 93% of them singletons. Trimming took 6 bases from V and 5 from J; bases not matched to a gene: 6. CDR3 length: 15 residues. The sample comprised CD8+ T cells from PBMCs. This sequence was found in a human donor with Susac syndrome. The chain has TRBV12-3 or TRBV12-4 and TRBJ2-1; the match to TRBD2 covers 11 bases. CDR3 DNA sequence: TGTGCCAGCAGCCCACCGGGACTAGCGGACAATGAGCAGTTCTTC. Its protein product is CASSPPGLADNEQFF.